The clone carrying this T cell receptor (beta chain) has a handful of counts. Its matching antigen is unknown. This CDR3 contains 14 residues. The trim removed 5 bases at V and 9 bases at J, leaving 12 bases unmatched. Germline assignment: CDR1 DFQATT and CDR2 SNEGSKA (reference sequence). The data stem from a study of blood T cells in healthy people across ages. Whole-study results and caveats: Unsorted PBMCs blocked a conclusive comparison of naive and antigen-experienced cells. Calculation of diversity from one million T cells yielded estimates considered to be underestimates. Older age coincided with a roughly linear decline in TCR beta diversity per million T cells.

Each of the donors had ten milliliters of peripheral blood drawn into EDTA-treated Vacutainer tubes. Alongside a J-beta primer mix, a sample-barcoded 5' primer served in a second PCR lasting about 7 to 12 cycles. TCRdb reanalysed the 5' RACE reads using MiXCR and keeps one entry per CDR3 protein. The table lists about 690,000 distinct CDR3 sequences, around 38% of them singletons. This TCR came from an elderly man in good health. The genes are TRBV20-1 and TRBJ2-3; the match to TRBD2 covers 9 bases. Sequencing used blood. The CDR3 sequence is CSALRLAEPSTQYF. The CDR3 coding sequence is TGCAGTGCTCTCAGACTAGCGGAGCCCTCAACGCAGTATTTT.